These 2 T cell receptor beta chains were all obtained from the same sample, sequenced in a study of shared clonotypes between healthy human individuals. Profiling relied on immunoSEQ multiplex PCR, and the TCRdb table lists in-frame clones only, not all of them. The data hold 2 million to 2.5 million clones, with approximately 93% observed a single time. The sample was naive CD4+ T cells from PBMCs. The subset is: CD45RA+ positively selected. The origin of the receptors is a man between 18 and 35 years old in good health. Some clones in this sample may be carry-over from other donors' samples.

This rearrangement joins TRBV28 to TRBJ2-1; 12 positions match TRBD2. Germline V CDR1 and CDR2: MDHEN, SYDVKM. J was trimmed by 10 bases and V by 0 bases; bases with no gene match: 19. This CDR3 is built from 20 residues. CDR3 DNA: TGTGCCAGCAGTTTATGGGAGGGGATAGTTTCTAGCGGGAGGGCCTGGGAGCAGTTCTTC. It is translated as CASSLWEGIVSSGRAWEQFF.

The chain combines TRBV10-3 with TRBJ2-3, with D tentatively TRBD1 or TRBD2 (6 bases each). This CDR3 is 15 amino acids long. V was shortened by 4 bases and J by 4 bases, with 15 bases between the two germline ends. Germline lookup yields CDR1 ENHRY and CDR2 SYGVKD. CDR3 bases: TGTGCCATCAGTGCGGAGGGAAAGGGGGCAGATACGCAGTATTTT. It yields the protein CAISAEGKGADTQYF.